This entry features one T cell receptor beta chain sequence. The sample comes from a study of blood T cell repertoires in COVID-19. Study background: Specimens from acute and convalescent COVID-19 originated in the United States, Italy and Spain.

Using immunoSEQ multiplex PCR, the repertoire was profiled, and TCRdb retains in-frame clones only, with some absent. The profile shows 150,000 to 170,000 clones, approximately 80% of them singletons. The length of the CDR3 is 17 residues. CDR1 is SEHNR and CDR2 is FQNEAQ in the germline V gene (reference sequence). V was cut by 5 bases and J by 3 bases, with 22 bases left in between. The source is a woman of 80 years or more with acute or convalescent COVID-19. Sequencing was carried out using peripheral blood. This chain uses TRBV7-9 with TRBJ1-1; D may be TRBD1 (5 bases). The DNA of the CDR3 is TGTGCCAGCAGCCCCCTCCCTGGGGGGTGGGTGGACACTGAAGCTTTCTTT. It codes for CASSPLPGGWVDTEAFF.